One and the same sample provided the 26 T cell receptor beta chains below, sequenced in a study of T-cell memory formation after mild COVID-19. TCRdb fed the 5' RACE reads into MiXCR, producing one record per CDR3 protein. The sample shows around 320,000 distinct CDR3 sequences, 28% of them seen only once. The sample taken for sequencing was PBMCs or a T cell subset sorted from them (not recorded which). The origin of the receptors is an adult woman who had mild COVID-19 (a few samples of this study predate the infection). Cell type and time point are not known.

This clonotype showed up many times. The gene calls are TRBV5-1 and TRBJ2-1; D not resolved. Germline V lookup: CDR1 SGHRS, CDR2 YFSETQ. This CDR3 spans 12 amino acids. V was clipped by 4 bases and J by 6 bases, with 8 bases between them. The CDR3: CASSPAINEQFF. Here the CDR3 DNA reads TGCGCCAGCAGCCCGGCCATCAATGAGCAGTTCTTC. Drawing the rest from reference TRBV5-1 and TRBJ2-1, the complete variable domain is KAGVTQTPRYLIKTRGQQVTLSCSPISGHRSVSWYQQTPGQGLQFLFEYFSETQRNKGNFPGRFSGRQFSNSRSEMNVSTLELGDSALYLCASSPAINEQFFGPGTRLTVL.

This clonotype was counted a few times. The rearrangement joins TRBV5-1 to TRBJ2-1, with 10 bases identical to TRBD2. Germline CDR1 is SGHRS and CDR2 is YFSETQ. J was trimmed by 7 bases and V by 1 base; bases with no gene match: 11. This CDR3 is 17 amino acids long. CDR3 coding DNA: TGCGCCAGCAGCTTGATGGGGCCTAGCGGGAGTAATAATGAGCAGTTCTTC. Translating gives CASSLMGPSGSNNEQFF.

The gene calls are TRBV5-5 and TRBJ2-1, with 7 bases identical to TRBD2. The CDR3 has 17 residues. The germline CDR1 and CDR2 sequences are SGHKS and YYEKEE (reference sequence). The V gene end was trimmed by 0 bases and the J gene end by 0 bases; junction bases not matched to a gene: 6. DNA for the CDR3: TGTGCCAGCAGCTTGGTGAGCGGGACGAGCTCCTACAATGAGCAGTTCTTC. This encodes CASSLVSGTSSYNEQFF.

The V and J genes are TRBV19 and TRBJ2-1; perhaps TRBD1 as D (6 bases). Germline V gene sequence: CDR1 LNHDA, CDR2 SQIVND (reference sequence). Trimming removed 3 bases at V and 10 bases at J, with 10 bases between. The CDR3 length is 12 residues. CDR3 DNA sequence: TGTGCCAGTAGTATCGACAGGCGAGAGCAGTTCTTC. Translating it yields CASSIDRREQFF. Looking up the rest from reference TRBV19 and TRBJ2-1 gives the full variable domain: DGGITQSPKYLFRKEGQNVTLSCEQNLNHDAMYWYRQDPGQGLRLIYYSQIVNDFQKGDIAEGYSVSREKKESFPLTVTSAQKNPTAFYLCASSIDRREQFFGPGTRLTVL.

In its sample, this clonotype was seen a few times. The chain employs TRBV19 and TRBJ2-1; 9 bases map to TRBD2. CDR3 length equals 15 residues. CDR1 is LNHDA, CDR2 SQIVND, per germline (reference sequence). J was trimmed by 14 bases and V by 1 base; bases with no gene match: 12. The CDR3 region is CASSIGGSGGALKFF. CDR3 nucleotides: TGTGCCAGTAGTATAGGGGGTAGCGGGGGCGCCCTGAAGTTCTTC. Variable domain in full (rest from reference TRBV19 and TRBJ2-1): DGGITQSPKYLFRKEGQNVTLSCEQNLNHDAMYWYRQDPGQGLRLIYYSQIVNDFQKGDIAEGYSVSREKKESFPLTVTSAQKNPTAFYLCASSIGGSGGALKFFGPGTRLTVL.

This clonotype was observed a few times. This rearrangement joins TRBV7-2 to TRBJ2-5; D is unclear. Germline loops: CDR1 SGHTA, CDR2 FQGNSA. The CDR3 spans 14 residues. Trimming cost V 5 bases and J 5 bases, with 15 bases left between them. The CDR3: CASSLAGSRETQYF. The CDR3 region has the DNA TGTGCCAGCAGCCTCGCCGGTAGCCGGGAGACCCAGTACTTC.

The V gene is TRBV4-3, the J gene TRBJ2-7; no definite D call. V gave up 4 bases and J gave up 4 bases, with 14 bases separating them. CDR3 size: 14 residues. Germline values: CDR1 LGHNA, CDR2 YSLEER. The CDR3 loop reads CASSLSYRIYEQYF. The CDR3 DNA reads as TGCGCCAGCAGCCTGTCTTATAGGATATACGAGCAGTACTTC.

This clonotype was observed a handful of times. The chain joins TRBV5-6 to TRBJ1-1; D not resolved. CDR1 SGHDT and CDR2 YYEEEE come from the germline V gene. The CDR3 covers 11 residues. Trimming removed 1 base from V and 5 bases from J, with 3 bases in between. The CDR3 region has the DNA TGTGCCAGCAGCTTGCGGACTGAAGCTTTCTTT. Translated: CASSLRTEAFF.

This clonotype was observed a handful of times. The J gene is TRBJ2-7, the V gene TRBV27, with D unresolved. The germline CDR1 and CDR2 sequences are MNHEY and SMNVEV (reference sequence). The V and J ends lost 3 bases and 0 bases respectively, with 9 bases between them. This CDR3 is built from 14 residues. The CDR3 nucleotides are TGTGCCAGCAGTTTTGATCGCCTCTCCTACGAGCAGTACTTC. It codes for CASSFDRLSYEQYF.

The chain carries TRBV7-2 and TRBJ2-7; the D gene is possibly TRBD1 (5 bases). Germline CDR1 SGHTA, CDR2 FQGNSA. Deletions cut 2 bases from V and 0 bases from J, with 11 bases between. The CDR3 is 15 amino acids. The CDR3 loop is CASSLFRGSSYEQYF. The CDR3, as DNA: TGTGCCAGCAGCTTATTTAGGGGATCCTCCTACGAGCAGTACTTC.

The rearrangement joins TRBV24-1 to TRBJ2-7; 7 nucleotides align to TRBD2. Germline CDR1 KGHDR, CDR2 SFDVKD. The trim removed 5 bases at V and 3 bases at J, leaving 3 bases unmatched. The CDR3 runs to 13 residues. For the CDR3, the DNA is TGTGCCACCAGTGCGGGACTAAGCTACGAGCAGTACTTC. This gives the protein CATSAGLSYEQYF.

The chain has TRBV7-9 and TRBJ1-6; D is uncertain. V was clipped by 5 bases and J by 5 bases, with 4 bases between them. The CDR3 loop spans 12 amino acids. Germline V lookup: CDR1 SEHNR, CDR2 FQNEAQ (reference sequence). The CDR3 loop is CASSTNNSPLHF. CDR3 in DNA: TGTGCCAGCAGCACGAATAATTCACCCCTCCACTTT. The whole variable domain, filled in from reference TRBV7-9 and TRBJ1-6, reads DTGVSQNPRHKITKRGQNVTFRCDPISEHNRLYWYRQTLGQGPEFLTYFQNEAQLEKSRLLSDRFSAERPKGSFSTLEIQRTEQGDSAMYLCASSTNNSPLHFGNGTRLTVT.

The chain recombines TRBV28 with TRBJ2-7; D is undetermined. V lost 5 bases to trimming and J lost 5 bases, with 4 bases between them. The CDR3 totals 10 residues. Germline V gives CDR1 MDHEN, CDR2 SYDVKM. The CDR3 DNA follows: TGTGCCAGCAGTCGGAACGAGCAGTACTTC. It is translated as CASSRNEQYF.

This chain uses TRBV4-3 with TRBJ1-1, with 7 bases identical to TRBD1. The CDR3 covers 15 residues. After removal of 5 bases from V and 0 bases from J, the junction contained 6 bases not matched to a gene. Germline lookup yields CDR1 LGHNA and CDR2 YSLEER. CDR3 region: CASSTWGQLNTEAFF. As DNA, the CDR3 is TGCGCCAGCAGCACGTGGGGACAGTTGAACACTGAAGCTTTCTTT.

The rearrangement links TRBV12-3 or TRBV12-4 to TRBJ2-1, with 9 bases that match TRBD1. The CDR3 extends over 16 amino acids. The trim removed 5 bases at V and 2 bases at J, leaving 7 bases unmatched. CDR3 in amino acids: CASSLRTGETYNEQFF. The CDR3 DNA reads TGTGCCAGCAGTCTAAGGACAGGGGAAACCTACAATGAGCAGTTCTTC.

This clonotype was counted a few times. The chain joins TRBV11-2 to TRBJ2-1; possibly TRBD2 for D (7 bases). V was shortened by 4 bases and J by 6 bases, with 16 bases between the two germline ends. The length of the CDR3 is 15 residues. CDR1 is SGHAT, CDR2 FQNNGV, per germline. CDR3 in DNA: TGTGCCAGCAGCTCGGTCCGGGGGGCAGGCAATGAGCAGTTCTTC. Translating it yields CASSSVRGAGNEQFF.

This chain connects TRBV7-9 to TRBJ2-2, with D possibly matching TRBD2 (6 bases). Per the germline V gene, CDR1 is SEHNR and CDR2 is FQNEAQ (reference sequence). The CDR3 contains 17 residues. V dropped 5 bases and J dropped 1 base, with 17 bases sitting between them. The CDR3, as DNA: TGTGCCAGCAGCCACGCTTTGGGCGGGGAGAACACCGGGGAGCTGTTTTTT. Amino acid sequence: CASSHALGGENTGELFF.

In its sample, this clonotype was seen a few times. CDR3 DNA sequence: TGCGCCAGCAGCTTTTCCGGGGGCGATGGCTACACCTTC. It encodes CASSFSGGDGYTF. J is TRBJ1-2 and V is TRBV5-1, with D tentatively TRBD1 (6 bases). This CDR3 region has 13 residues. V was cut by 2 bases and J by 6 bases, with 11 bases left in between. In germline, CDR1 is SGHRS, CDR2 YFSETQ. Full variable domain (missing parts from reference TRBV5-1 and TRBJ1-2): KAGVTQTPRYLIKTRGQQVTLSCSPISGHRSVSWYQQTPGQGLQFLFEYFSETQRNKGNFPGRFSGRQFSNSRSEMNVSTLELGDSALYLCASSFSGGDGYTFGSGTRLTVV.

The CDR3, as DNA: TGTGCCAGCAGTTTTGACGGCCCGGGGCAATCTTCCGGGGAGCTGTTTTTT. Amino acids: CASSFDGPGQSSGELFF. This chain links TRBV12-3 or TRBV12-4 with TRBJ2-2; D is possibly TRBD1 or TRBD2 (5 bases each). This CDR3 comprises 17 residues. Between the trimmed V and J ends, which lost 3 bases and 6 bases, there was a span of 20 bases.

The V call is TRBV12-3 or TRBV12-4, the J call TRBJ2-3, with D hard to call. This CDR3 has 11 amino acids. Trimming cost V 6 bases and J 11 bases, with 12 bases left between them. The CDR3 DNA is TGTGCCAGCAGCAGTCCGGACCTGCAGTATTTT. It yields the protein CASSSPDLQYF.

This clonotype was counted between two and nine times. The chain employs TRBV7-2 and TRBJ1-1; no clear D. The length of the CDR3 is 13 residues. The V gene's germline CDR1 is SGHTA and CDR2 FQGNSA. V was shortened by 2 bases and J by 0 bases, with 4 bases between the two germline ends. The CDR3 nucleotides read TGTGCCAGCAGCTTACTGGTGAACACTGAAGCTTTCTTT. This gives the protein CASSLLVNTEAFF.

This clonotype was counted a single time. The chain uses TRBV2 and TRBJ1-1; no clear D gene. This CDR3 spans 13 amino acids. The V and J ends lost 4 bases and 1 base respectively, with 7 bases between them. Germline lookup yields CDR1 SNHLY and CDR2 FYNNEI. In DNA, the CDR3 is TGTGCCAGCAGTGGCACGAAGAACACTGAAGCTTTCTTT. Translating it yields CASSGTKNTEAFF.

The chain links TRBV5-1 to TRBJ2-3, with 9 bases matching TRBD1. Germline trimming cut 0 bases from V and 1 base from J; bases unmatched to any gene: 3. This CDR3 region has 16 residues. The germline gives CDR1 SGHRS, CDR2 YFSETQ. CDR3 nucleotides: TGCGCCAGCAGCTTGGCACGGACAGGGGGCACAGATACGCAGTATTTT. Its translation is CASSLARTGGTDTQYF.

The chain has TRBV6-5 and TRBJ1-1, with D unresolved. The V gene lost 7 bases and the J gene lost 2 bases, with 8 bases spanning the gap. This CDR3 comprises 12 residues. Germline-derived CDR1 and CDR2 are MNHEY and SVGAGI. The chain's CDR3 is CASISENTEAFF. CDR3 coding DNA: TGTGCCAGCATATCAGAAAACACTGAAGCTTTCTTT.

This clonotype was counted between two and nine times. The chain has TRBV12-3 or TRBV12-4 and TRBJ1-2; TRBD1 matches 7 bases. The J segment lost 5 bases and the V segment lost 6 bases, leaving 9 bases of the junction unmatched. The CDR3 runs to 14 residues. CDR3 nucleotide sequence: TGTGCCAGCAGCACCGGGACAGAAGGGTATGGCTACACCTTC. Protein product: CASSTGTEGYGYTF.

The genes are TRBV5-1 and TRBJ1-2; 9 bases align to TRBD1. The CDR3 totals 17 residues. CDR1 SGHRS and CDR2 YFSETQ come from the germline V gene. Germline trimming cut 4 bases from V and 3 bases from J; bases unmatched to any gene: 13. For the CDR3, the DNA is TGCGCCAGCAGCGCCCTGGACCTGACAGGGGGGCACTATGGCTACACCTTC. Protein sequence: CASSALDLTGGHYGYTF.